The source of this TCR beta chain is a study of vaccination effects on CD4 cells after COVID-19. At the level of the study: Sample donation by two convalescent patients took place 16 days and one week before vaccination.

As regards this clone: Its antigen is unknown.

The repertoire was sequenced with immunoSEQ multiplex PCR; TCRdb's copy has only in-frame clones and lacks some. The repertoire holds under 80,000 clones, with 73% as singletons. Prior to sequencing, the ViraFEST assay stimulated PBMC with viral peptide pools, which expanded the antigen-specific CD4+ T cells. A roughly 10-day culture period preceded the isolation of CD4+ T cells. PCR-confirmed SARS-CoV-2 infection occurred in the person between March and December 2020. The negative control culture used an HIV-1 Nef peptide pool. Trimming stripped 0 bases from V and 4 bases from J, with 22 bases between. The germline CDR1 and CDR2 sequences are SGHRS and YFSETQ. There are 18 residues in the CDR3.

This rearrangement joins TRBV5-1 to TRBJ1-2; D remains ambiguous. This sequence was found in a human donor who had a prior SARS-CoV-2 infection. This sample comprised CD4+ T cells from PBMCs cultured with HIV peptides, obtained before COVID-19 vaccination. Described subset: HIV-1 Nef peptide pool negative control/reference culture. The CDR3 loop is CASSLEGVVGSLAYGYTF. The CDR3, as DNA: TGCGCCAGCAGCTTGGAGGGTGTGGTGGGGAGTCTCGCCTATGGCTACACCTTC.